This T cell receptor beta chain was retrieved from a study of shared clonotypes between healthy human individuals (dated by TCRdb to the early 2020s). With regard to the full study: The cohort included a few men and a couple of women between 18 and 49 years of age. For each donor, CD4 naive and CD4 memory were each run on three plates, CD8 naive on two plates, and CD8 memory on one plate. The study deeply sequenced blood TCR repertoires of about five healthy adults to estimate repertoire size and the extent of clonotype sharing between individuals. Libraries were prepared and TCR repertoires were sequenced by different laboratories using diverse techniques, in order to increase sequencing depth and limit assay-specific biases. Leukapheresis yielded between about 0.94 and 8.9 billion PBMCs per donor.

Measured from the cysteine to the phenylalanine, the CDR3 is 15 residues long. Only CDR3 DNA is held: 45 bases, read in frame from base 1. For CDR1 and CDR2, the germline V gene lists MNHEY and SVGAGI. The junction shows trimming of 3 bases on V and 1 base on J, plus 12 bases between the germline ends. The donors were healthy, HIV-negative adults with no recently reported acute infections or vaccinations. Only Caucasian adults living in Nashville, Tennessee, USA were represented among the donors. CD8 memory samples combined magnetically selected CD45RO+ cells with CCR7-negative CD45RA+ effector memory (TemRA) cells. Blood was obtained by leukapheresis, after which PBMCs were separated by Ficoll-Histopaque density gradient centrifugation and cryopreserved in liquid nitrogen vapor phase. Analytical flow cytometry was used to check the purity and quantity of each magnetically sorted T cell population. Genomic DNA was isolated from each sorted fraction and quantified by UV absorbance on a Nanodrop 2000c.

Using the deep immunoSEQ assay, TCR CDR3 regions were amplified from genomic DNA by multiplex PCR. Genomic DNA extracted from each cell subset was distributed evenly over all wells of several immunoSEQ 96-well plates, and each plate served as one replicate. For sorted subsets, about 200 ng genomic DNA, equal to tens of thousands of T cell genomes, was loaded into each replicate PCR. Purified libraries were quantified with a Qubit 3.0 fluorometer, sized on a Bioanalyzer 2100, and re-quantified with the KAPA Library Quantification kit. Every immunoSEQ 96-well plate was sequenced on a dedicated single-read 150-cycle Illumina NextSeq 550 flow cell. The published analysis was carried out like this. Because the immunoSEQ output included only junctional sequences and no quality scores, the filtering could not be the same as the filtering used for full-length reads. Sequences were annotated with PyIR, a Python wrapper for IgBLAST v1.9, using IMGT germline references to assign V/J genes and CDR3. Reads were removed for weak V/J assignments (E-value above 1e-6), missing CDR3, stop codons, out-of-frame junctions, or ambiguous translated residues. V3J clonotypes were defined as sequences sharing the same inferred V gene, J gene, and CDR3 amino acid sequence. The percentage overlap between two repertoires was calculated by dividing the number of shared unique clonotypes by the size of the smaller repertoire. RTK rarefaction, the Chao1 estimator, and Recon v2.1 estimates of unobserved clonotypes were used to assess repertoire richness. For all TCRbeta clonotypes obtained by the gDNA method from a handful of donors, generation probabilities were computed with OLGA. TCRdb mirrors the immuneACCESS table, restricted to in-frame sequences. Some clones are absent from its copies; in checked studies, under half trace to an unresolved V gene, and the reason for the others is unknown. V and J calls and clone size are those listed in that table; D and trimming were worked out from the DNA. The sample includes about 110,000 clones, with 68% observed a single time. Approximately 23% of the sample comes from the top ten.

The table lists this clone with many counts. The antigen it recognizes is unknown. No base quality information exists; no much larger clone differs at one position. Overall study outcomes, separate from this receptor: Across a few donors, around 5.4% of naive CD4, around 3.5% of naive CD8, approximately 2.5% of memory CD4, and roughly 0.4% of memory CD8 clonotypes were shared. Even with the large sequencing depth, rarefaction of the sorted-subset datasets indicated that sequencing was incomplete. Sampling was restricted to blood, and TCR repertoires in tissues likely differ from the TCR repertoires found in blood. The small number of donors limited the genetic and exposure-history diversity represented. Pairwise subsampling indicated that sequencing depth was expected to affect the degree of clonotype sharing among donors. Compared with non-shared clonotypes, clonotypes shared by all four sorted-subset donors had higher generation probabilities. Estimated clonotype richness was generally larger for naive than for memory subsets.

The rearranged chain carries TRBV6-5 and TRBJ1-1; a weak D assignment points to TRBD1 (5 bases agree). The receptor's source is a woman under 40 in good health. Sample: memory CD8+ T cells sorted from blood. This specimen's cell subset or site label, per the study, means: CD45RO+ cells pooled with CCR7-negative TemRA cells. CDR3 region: CASSYWQGGNTEAFF. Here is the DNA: TGTGCCAGCAGTTATTGGCAGGGCGGGAACACTGAAGCTTTCTTT.